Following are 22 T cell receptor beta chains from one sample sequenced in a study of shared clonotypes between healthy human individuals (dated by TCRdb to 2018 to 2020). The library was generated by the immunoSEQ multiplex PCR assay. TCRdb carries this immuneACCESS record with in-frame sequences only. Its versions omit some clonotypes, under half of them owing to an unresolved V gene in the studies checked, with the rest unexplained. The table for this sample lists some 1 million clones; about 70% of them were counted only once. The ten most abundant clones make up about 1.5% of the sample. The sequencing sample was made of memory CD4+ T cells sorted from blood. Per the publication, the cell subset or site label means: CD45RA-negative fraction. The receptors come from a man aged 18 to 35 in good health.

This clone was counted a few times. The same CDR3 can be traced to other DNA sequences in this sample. CDR3 protein: CASSISGPGSNQPQHF. The CDR3 nucleotides read TGTGCCAGTAGTATATCAGGGCCAGGGAGCAATCAGCCCCAGCATTTT. The gene calls are TRBV19 and TRBJ1-5; a weak D match, TRBD1 (5 bases). CDR1 is LNHDA, CDR2 SQIVND, per germline (reference sequence). Trimming pared 2 bases from V and 1 base from J, leaving 12 bases between. The CDR3 is 16 amino acids. Full variable domain (missing parts from reference TRBV19 and TRBJ1-5): DGGITQSPKYLFRKEGQNVTLSCEQNLNHDAMYWYRQDPGQGLRLIYYSQIVNDFQKGDIAEGYSVSREKKESFPLTVTSAQKNPTAFYLCASSISGPGSNQPQHFGDGTRLSIL.

The CDR3 loop reads CASSLAEGGQPQHF. CDR3 bases: TGCGCCAGCAGCTTGGCGGAGGGCGGGCAGCCCCAGCATTTT. The chain couples TRBV5-1 to TRBJ1-5, with D hard to call. The CDR3 contains 14 residues. From germline, CDR1 is SGHRS and CDR2 YFSETQ. V was pared by 0 bases and J by 7 bases, with 11 bases between.

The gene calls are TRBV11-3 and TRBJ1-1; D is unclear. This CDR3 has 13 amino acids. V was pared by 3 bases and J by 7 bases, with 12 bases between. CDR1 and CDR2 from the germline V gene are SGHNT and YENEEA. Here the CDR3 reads CASSLQETSEAFF. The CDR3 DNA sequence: TGTGCCAGCAGCTTGCAGGAAACGAGTGAAGCTTTCTTT. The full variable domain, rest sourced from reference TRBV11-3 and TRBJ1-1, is EAGVVQSPRYKIIEKKQPVAFWCNPISGHNTLYWYLQNLGQGPELLIRYENEEAVDDSQLPKDRFSAERLKGVDSTLKIQPAELGDSAVYLCASSLQETSEAFFGQGTRLTVV.

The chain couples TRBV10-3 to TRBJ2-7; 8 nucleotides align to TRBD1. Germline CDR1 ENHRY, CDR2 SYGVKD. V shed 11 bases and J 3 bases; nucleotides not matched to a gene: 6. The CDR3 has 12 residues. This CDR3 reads CAAGQGYYEQYF. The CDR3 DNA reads TGTGCCGCCGGACAGGGATACTACGAGCAGTACTTC.

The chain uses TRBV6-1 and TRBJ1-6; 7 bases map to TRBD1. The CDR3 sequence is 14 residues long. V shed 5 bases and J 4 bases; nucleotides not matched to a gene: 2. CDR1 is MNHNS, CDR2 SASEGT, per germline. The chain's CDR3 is CASSPGQYNSPLHF. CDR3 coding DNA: TGTGCCAGCAGTCCGGGACAGTATAATTCACCCCTCCACTTT.

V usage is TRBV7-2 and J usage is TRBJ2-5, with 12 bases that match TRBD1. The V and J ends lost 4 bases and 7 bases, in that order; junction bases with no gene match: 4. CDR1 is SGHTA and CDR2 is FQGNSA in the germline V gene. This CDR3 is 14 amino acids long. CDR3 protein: CASSSGQGAGTQYF. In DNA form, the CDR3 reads TGTGCCAGCAGCTCGGGACAGGGGGCAGGGACCCAGTACTTC.

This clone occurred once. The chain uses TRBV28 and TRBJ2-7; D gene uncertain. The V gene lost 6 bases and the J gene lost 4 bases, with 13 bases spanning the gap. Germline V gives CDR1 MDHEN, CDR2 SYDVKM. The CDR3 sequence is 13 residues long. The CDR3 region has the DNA TGTGCCAGCAGACCAACCCATCTTTACGAGCAGTACTTC. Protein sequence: CASRPTHLYEQYF.

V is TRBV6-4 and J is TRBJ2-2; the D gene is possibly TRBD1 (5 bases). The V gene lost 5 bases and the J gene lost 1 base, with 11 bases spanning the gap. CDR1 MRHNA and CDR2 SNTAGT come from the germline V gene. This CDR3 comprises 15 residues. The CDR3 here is CASSPGMRNTGELFF. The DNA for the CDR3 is TGTGCCAGCAGTCCAGGGATGAGGAACACCGGGGAGCTGTTTTTT.

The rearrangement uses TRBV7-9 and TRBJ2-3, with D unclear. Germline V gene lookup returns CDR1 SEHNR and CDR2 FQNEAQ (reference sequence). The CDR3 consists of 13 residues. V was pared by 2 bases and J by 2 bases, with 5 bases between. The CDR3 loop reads CASSLSTTDTQYF. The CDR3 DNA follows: TGTGCCAGCAGCTTAAGTACCACAGATACGCAGTATTTT.

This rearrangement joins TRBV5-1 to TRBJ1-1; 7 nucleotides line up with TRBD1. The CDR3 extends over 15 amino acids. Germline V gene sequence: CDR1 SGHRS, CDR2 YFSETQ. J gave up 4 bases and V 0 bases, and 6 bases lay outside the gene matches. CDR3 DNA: TGCGCCAGCAGCTTGGGAGAAGGGGGCCCCACTGAAGCTTTCTTT. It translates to CASSLGEGGPTEAFF.

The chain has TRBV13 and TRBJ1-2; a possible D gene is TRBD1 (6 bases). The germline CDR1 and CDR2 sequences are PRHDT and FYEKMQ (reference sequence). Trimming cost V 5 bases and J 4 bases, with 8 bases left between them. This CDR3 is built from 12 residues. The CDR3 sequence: CASSETGYGYTF. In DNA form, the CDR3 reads TGTGCCAGCAGCGAGACAGGCTATGGCTACACCTTC.

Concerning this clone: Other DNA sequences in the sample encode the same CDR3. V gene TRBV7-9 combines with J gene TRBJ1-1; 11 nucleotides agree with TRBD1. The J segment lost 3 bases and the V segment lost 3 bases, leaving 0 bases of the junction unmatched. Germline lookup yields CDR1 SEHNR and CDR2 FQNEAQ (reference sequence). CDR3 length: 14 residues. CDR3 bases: TGTGCCAGCAGCTTGGGACAGGGGGACACTGAAGCTTTCTTT. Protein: CASSLGQGDTEAFF.

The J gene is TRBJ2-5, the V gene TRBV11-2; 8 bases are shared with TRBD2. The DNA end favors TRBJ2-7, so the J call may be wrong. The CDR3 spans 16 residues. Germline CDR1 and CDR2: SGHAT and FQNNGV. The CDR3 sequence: CASSFPLLAASYEQYF. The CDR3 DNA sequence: TGTGCCAGCAGCTTCCCCTTACTAGCGGCCTCCTACGAGCAGTACTTC.

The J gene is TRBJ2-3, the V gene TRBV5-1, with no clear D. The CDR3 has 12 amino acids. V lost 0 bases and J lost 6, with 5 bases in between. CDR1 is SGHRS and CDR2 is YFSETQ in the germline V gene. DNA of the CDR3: TGCGCCAGCAGCTTGGGCGAGGATACGCAGTATTTT. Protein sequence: CASSLGEDTQYF.

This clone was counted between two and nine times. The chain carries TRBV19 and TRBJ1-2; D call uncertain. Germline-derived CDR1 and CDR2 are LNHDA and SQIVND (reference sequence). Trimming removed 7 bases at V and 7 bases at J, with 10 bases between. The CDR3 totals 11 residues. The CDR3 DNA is TGTGCCAGTACCTTGTACGGTGGCTACACCTTC. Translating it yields CASTLYGGYTF. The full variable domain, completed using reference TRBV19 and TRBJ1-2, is DGGITQSPKYLFRKEGQNVTLSCEQNLNHDAMYWYRQDPGQGLRLIYYSQIVNDFQKGDIAEGYSVSREKKESFPLTVTSAQKNPTAFYLCASTLYGGYTFGSGTRLTVV.

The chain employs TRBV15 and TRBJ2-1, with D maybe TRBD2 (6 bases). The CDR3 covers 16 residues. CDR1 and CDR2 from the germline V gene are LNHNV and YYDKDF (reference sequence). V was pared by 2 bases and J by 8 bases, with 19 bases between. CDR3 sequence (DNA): TGTGCCACCAGCAGACCCCAGTGGGCTAGCGCCTATGAGCAGTTCTTC. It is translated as CATSRPQWASAYEQFF.

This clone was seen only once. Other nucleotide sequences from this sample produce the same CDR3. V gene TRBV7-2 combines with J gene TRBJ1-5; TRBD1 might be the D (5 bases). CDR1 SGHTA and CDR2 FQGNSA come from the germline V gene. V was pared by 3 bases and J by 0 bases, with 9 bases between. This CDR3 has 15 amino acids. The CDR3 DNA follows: TGTGCCAGCAGCTTGGAGGGGAATAGCAATCAGCCCCAGCATTTT. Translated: CASSLEGNSNQPQHF.

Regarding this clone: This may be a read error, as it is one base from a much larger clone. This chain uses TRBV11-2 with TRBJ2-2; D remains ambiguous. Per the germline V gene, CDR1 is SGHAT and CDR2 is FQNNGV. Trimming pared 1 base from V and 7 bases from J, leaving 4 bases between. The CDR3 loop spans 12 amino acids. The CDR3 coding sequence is TGTGCCAGCAGCTTAGGGATCGGGGAGCTGTTTTTT. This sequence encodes CASSLGIGELFF.

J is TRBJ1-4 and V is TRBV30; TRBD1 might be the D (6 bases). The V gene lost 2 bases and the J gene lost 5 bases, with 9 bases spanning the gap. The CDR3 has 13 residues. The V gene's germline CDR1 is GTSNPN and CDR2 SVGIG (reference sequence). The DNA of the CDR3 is TGTGCCTGGAGTAGTCAGGGGAATGAAAAACTGTTTTTT. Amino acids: CAWSSQGNEKLFF.

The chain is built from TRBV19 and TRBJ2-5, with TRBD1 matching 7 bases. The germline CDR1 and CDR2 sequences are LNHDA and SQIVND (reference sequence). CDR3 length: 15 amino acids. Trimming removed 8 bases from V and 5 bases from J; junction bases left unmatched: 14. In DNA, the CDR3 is TGTGCCAGTGCTGGGACAGCATTCCCGGGGGAGACCCAGTACTTC. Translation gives CASAGTAFPGETQYF. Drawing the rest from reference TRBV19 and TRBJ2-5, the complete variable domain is DGGITQSPKYLFRKEGQNVTLSCEQNLNHDAMYWYRQDPGQGLRLIYYSQIVNDFQKGDIAEGYSVSREKKESFPLTVTSAQKNPTAFYLCASAGTAFPGETQYFGPGTRLLVL.

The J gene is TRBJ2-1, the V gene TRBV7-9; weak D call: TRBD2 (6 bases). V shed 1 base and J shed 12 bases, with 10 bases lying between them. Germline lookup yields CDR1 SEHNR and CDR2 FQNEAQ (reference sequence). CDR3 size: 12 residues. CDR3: CASSLDAGRQFF. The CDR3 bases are TGTGCCAGCAGCTTAGATGCGGGACGGCAGTTCTTC.

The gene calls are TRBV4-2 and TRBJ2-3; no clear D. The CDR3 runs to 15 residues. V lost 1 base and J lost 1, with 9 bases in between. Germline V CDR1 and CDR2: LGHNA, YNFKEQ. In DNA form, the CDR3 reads TGTGCCAGCAGCCAAGTGCAAAGTCGCACAGATACGCAGTATTTT. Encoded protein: CASSQVQSRTDTQYF.